This TCR beta chain stems from a study of tissue T cells after allogeneic stem cell transplantation. The method was immunoSEQ multiplex PCR; TCRdb's version includes in-frame clones alone and lacks a portion of them. This sample yields about 8,700 clones, of which 40% to 45% are seen a single time; 1.4% to 1.5% belongs to the top ten. The sample holds a few counts of this clone. The genes and germline here are from mouse. Time point reported: mouse harvest day 7 after allogeneic transplant. The graft held 10^6 splenic CD5+ T cells and 10^7 T-cell-depleted bone marrow cells. B6 (H2b) cells into BALB/c (H2d) mice; tissues taken at day 7 or 14. Sequencing was performed on skin. The receptor was isolated from a female BALB/c mouse given C57BL/6 T cells with graft-versus-host disease after an allogeneic hematopoietic cell transplant.

The sequenced part of the CDR3 DNA is TGTGCCAGCAGTTCCGGGACATTCTCCGACTACACC. It encodes CASSSGTFSDYT. The full CDR3 protein is CASSSGTFSDYTF. The chain carries TRBV26 and TRBJ1-2, with TRBD1 as a possible D gene (6 bases). The observed sequence ends 1 residue before the CDR3 terminus, with the missing tail filled in from the germline J gene. Looked up from germline, CDR1 is KGHPV and CDR2 is FQNQEV (reference sequence). Trimming took off 5 bases at V and 4 bases at J, with 11 bases between the two ends. The CDR3 is 13 amino acids.